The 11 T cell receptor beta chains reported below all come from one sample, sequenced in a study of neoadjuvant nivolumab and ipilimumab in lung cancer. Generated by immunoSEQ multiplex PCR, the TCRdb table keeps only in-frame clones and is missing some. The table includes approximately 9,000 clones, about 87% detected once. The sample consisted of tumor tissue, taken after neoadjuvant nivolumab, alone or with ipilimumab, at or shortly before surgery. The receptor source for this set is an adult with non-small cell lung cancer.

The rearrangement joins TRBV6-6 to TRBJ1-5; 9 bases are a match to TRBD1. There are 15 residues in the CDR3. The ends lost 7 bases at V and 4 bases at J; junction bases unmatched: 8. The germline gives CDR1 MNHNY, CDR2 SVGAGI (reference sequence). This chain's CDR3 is CASNKGQGGNQPQHF. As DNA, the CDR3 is TGTGCCAGCAATAAGGGACAGGGTGGGAATCAGCCCCAGCATTTT.

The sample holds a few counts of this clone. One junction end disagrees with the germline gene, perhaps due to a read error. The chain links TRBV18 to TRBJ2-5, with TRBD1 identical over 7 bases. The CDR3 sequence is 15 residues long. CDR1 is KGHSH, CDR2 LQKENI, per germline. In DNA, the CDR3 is TGTGCCAGCTCCCCACCGGGACAGTCACGGGAGACCCAGTACTTC. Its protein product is CASSPPGQSRETQYF.

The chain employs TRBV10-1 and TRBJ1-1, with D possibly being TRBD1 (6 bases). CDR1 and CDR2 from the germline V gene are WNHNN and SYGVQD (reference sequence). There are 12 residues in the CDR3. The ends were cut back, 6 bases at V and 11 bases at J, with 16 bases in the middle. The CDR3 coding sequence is TGCGCCAGCAGGGATAGGGAGGGGGTGGCTTTCTTT. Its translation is CASRDREGVAFF.

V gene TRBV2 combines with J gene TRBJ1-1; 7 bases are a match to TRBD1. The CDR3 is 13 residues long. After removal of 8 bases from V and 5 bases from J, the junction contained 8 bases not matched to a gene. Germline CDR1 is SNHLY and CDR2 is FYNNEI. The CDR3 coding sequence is TGTGCCAGCGGGACAGAGGGCCCTACTGAAGCTTTCTTT. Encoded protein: CASGTEGPTEAFF. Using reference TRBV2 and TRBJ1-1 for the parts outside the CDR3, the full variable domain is EPEVTQTPSHQVTQMGQEVILRCVPISNHLYFYWYRQILGQKVEFLVSFYNNEISEKSEIFDDQFSVERPDGSNFTLKIRSTKLEDSAMYFCASGTEGPTEAFFGQGTRLTVV.

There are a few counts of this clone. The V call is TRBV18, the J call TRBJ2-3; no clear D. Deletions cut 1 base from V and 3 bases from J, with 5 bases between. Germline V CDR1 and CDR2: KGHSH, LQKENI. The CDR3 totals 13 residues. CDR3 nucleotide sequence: TGTGCCAGCTCACCACGGGGAACAGATACGCAGTATTTT. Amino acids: CASSPRGTDTQYF.

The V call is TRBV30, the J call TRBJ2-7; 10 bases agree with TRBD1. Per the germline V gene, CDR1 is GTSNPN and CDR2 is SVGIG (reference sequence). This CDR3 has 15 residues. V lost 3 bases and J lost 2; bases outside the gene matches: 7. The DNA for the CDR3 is TGTGCCTGGAGCCCTCCCGGGACAGGGGCCTACGAGCAGTACTTC. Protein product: CAWSPPGTGAYEQYF.

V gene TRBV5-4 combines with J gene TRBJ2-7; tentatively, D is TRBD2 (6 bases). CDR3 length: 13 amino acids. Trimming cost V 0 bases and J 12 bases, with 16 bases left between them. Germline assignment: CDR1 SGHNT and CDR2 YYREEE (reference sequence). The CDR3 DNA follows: TGTGCCAGCAGCTTGGCCCTGGAGGGAGTACTGTACTTC. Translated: CASSLALEGVLYF.

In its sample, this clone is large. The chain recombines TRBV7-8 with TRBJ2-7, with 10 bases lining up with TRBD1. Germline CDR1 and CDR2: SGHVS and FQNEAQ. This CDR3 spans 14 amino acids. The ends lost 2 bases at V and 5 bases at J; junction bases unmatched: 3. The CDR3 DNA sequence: TGTGCCAGCAGCTTAATAGGGACAGGGGACGAGCAGTACTTC. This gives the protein CASSLIGTGDEQYF.

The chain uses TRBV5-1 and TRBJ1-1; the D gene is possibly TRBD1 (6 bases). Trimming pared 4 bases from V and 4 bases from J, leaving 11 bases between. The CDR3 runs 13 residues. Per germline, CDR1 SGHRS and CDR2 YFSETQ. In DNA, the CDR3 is TGCGCCAGCAGCAGTACAGGGCCCACTGAAGCTTTCTTT. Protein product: CASSSTGPTEAFF. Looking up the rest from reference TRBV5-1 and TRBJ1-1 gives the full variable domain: KAGVTQTPRYLIKTRGQQVTLSCSPISGHRSVSWYQQTPGQGLQFLFEYFSETQRNKGNFPGRFSGRQFSNSRSEMNVSTLELGDSALYLCASSSTGPTEAFFGQGTRLTVV.

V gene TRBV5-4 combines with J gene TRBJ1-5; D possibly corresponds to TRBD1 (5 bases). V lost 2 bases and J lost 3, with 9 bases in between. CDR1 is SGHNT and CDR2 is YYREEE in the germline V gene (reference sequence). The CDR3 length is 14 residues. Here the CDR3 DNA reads TGTGCCAGCAGCTTCTCGGGACCCAATCAGCCCCAGCATTTT. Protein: CASSFSGPNQPQHF.

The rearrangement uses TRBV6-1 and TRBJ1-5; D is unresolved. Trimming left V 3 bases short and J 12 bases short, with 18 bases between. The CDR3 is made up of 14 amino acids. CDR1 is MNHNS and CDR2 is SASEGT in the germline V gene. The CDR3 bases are TGTGCCAGCAGTGAGTCCGGTCGGAAGAGGGACCAGCATTTT. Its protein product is CASSESGRKRDQHF.